This T cell receptor beta chain was sequenced during a study of blood T cell repertoires in COVID-19. Produced via immunoSEQ multiplex PCR; TCRdb's table is partial and in-frame only. The data contain roughly 350,000 clones, 85% of them singletons. This CDR3 comprises 13 residues. The chain couples TRBV21-1 to TRBJ1-1; the table's D call, TRBD1, has no DNA check behind it. TRBV21-1 is described as a pseudogene. This TCR came from a woman between 18 and 29 years old with acute or convalescent COVID-19. The sequencing sample was made of peripheral blood. DNA for the CDR3: TGTGCCACTCAGCAGGGTGTGAACACTGAAGCTTTCTTT. The encoded protein is CATQQGVNTEAFF.